Presented here are 2 T cell receptor beta chains from one specimen sequenced in a study of technical replicates of blood from several donors. The table came from immunoSEQ multiplex PCR; TCRdb's copy has only in-frame clones and leaves some out. Among tens of thousands of clones listed, more than 75% were seen once. Material: PBMCs. These receptors originate from a human donor in good health. Some clones in this sample may be carry-over from other donors' samples.

This CDR3 reads CASRHGPNTEAFF. DNA for the CDR3: TGCGCCAGCAGACATGGCCCGAACACTGAAGCTTTCTTT. V usage is TRBV4-3 and J usage is TRBJ1-1, with D unclear. Deletions cut 6 bases from V and 1 base from J, with 9 bases between. In germline, CDR1 is LGHNA, CDR2 YSLEER. The CDR3 covers 13 residues.

The chain is built from TRBV6-5 and TRBJ1-2; the D is unclear. V shed 7 bases and J shed 3 bases, with 12 bases lying between them. The CDR3 runs 13 residues. Germline V CDR1 and CDR2: MNHEY, SVGAGI. The CDR3 reads CASTHPSDYGYTF. The CDR3 bases are TGTGCCAGCACGCACCCCTCGGACTATGGCTACACCTTC.